This T cell receptor beta chain was captured in a study of T cell changes during pregnancy in multiple sclerosis. TCRdb's copy holds only in-frame clones and misses some; the assay was immunoSEQ multiplex PCR. The repertoire has some 100,000 clones, more than 90% of them found once; the top ten carry 1% to 1.5%. Germline CDR1 MNHEY, CDR2 SVGAGI. With 5 bases removed from V and 7 bases from J, the gap between germline ends came to 17 bases. CDR3 size: 14 residues. Sequenced material: peripheral blood, taken in the second trimester of pregnancy. The receptor was derived from a female donor with multiple sclerosis, enrolled in a pregnancy study. V usage is TRBV6-5 and J usage is TRBJ1-1; D call uncertain. In nucleotides, the CDR3 is TGTGCCAGCAGTCATCCAGAGGGAAACTATGAAGCTTTCTTT. It codes for CASSHPEGNYEAFF.